This TCR beta chain emerged from a study of cytomegalovirus exposure and HLA in healthy donors. Findings and limits, study-wide: Researchers reported in a later analysis that a missense DCLRE1C variant was tied to TCR beta V- and J-gene trimming.

There are 13 residues in the CDR3. Looked up from germline, CDR1 is WSHSY and CDR2 is SAAADI. V lost 8 bases to trimming and J lost 4 bases; unmatched junction nucleotides: 5. This clone was found a few times. Its cognate antigen is unknown. Primers for the PCR totalled 60 Vbeta and 13 Jbeta. TCRdb's copy holds only in-frame clones and misses some; the assay was immunoSEQ multiplex PCR. The sample carries roughly 150,000 clones, approximately 80% recorded once. Source material: PBMCs. This clonotype was obtained from a young man in good health and CMV-seronegative. The genes are TRBV10-2 and TRBJ2-1; TRBD1 aligns across 7 bases. This chain's CDR3 is CASSTGQYNEQFF. The CDR3 nucleotides read TGCGCCAGCTCTACGGGACAGTACAATGAGCAGTTCTTC.